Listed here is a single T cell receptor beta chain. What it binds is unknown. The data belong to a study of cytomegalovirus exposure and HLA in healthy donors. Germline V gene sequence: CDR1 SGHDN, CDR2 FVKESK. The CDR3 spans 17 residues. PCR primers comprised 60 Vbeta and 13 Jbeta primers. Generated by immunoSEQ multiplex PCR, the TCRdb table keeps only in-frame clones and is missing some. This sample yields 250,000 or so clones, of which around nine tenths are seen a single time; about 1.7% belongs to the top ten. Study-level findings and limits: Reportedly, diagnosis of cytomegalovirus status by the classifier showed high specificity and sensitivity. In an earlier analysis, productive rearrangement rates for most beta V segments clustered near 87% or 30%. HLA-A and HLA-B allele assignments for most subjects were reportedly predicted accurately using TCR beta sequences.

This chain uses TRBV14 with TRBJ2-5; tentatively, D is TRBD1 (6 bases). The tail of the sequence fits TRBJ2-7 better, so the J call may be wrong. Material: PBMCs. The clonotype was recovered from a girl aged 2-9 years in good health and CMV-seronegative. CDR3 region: CASSQEKGHLASYEQYF. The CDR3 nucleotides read TGTGCCAGCAGCCAAGAAAAGGGACACCTAGCCTCCTACGAGCAGTACTTC.